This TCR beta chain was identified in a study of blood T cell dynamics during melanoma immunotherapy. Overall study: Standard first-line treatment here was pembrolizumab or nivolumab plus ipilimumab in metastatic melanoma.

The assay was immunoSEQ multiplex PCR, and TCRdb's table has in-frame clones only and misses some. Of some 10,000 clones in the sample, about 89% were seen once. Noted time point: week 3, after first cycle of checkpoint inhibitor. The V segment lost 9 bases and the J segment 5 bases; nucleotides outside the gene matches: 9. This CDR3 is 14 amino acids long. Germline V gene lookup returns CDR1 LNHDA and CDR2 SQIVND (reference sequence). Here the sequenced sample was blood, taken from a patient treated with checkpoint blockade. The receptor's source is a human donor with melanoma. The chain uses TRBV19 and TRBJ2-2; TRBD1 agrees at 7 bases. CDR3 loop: CASKTGWGTGELFF. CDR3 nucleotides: TGTGCCAGCAAGACAGGGTGGGGGACCGGGGAGCTGTTTTTT.